This TCR beta chain is drawn from a study of blood T cell repertoires in COVID-19. Study-wide context: Acute-phase and convalescent COVID-19 samples originated in the United States, Italy and Spain. T cells, B-cell-depleted T cells, or PBMCs supplied cDNA or gDNA.

This clone was observed a handful of times. In the source study's methods: Reference gene primer amplification yielded estimated nucleated cell counts. Clones were sequenced by immunoSEQ multiplex PCR, and TCRdb holds only the in-frame ones, with some missing. The DNA was the basis for D and trimming; V, J and clone size are from that table. The sample records about 80,000 clones, approximately 91% being singletons. The sample consisted of peripheral blood. The TCR was taken from a man aged 65 to 85 with acute or convalescent COVID-19.

The DNA for the CDR3 is TGTGCCACCAGCAGGGACGTCGGGGTCTACGAGCAGTACTTC. It codes for CATSRDVGVYEQYF. V usage is TRBV15 and J usage is TRBJ2-7, with D possibly TRBD2 on 5 matching bases. Trimming took off 3 bases at V and 3 bases at J, with 12 bases between the two ends. Germline CDR1 is LNHNV and CDR2 is YYDKDF (reference sequence). The CDR3 consists of 14 residues.